The sequence of this TCR beta chain was determined in a study of T cells in localized non-small cell lung cancer. Points from the study as a whole: Longer survival (overall) was linked to higher T cell density in blood.

Remarks on this clone: Its matching antigen is unknown.

Libraries were prepared by immunoSEQ multiplex PCR; TCRdb keeps only in-frame clonotypes and omits some of them. The sample has tens of thousands of clones, approximately 86% seen once. The ends were cut back, 8 bases at V and 1 base at J, with 19 bases in the middle. The CDR3 contains 16 residues. CDR1 LGHNA and CDR2 YNFKEQ come from the germline V gene. The source material was peripheral blood, sampled before any cancer treatment. This chain uses TRBV4-2 with TRBJ2-3; either TRBD1 or TRBD2 may fit D (5 bases each). This receptor was obtained from a man aged 35-69 years with stage I lung adenocarcinoma. CDR3 amino acids: CASVRGNNGGTDTQYF. The CDR3 bases are TGTGCCAGCGTGAGGGGAAATAATGGTGGCACAGATACGCAGTATTTT.